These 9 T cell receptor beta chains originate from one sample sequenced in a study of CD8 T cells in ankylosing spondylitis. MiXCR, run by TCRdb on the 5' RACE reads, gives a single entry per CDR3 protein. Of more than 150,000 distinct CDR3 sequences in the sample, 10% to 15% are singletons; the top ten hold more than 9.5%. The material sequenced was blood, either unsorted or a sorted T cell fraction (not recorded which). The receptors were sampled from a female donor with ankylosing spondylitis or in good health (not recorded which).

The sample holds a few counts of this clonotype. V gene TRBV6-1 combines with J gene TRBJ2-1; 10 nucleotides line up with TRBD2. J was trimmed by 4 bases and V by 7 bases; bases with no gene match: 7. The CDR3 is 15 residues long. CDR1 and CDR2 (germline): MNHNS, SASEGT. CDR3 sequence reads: CASTETSGLYNEQFF. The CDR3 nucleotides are TGTGCCAGCACCGAGACTAGCGGGCTTTACAATGAGCAGTTCTTC.

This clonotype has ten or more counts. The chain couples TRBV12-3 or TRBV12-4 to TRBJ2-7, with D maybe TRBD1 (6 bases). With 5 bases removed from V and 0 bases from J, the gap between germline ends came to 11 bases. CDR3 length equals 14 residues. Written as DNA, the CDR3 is TGTGCCAGCAGTCGTGACAGGAACTCCTACGAGCAGTACTTC. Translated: CASSRDRNSYEQYF.

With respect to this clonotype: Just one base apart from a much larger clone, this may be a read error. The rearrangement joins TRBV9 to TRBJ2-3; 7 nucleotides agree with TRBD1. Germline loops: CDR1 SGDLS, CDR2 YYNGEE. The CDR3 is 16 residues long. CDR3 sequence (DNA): TGTGCCAGCAGCGTAGACGCTGACAGGGTCCAAGATACGCGGTATTTT. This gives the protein CASSVDADRVQDTRYF.

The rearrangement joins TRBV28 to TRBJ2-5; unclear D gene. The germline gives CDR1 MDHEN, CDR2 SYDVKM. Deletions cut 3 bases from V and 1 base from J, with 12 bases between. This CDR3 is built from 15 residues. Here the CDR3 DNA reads TGTGCCAGCAGTTTGGCCCCGGCACTCCAAGAGACCCAGTACTTC. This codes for CASSLAPALQETQYF. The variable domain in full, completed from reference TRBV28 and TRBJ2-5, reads DVKVTQSSRYLVKRTGEKVFLECVQDMDHENMFWYRQDPGLGLRLIYFSYDVKMKEKGDIPEGYSVSREKKERFSLILESASTNQTSMYLCASSLAPALQETQYFGPGTRLLVL.

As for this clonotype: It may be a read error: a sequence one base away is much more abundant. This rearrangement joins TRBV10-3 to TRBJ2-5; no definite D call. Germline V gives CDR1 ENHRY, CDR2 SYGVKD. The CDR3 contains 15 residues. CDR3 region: CAPLSPGQYQETRYF. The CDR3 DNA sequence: TGTGCCCCCCTAAGCCCGGGCCAATACCAAGAGACCCGGTACTTC.

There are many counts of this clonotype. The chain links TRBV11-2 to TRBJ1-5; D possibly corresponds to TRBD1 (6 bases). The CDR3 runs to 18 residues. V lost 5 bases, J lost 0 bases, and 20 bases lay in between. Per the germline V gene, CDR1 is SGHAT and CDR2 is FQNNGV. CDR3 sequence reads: CASSLLTGPIYSNQPQHF. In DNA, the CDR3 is TGTGCCAGCAGCCTGCTGACAGGACCAATATATAGCAATCAGCCCCAGCATTTT.

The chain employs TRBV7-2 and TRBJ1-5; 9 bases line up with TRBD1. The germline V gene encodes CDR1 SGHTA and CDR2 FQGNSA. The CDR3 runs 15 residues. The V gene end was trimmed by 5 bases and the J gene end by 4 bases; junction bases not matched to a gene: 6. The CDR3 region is CASSARDRANQPQHF. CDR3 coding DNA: TGTGCCAGCAGCGCCCGGGACAGGGCGAATCAGCCCCAGCATTTT.

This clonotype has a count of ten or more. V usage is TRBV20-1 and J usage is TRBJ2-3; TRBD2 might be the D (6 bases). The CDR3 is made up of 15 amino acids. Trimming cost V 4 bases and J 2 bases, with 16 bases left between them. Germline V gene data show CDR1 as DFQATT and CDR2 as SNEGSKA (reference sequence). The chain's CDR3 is CSAIRAGKNTDTQYF. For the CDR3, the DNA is TGCAGTGCTATAAGAGCGGGCAAGAACACAGATACGCAGTATTTT.

The CDR3 sequence: CASSLPGTRTQYF. The CDR3 coding sequence is TGTGCCAGCAGTTTACCCGGGACGCGCACCCAGTACTTC. The V call is TRBV12-3 or TRBV12-4, the J call TRBJ2-5, with D perhaps TRBD1 or TRBD2 (5 bases each). The CDR3 covers 13 residues. Trimming took off 2 bases at V and 8 bases at J, with 12 bases between the two ends.